This TCR beta chain was found in a study of human T cells and chemical hapten exposure. The CDR3 spans 15 residues. The germline gives CDR1 SGDLS, CDR2 YYNGEE. V was pared by 0 bases and J by 5 bases, with 12 bases between. This clonotype was observed a handful of times. Its antigen is still unknown. Time point denoted: patch test 1, 2 weeks after DPC sensitization. Treatment of the sample: therapeutic diphenylcyclopropenone sensitization with weekly scalp DPC. Blood was collected ahead of every patch test applied. Regarding the study as a whole: Clustering by CDR3 similarity yielded significantly more large clusters from expanded TCRs than controls.

TCRdb fed the RACE reads into MiXCR, producing one record per CDR3 protein. The sample has about 80,000 distinct CDR3 sequences, roughly 7.6% seen once. The origin of this receptor is a woman aged 25 to 39 with alopecia areata. Some clones in this sample may be carry-over from other donors' samples. The source was whole blood, collected in connection with sensitization to the hapten diphenylcyclopropenone (DPC). V usage is TRBV9 and J usage is TRBJ2-1; D possibly corresponds to TRBD2 (7 bases). CDR3 in DNA: TGTGCCAGCAGCGTAGGTGGGGGGGCCAACAATGAGCAGTTCTTC. Translated, it gives CASSVGGGANNEQFF.